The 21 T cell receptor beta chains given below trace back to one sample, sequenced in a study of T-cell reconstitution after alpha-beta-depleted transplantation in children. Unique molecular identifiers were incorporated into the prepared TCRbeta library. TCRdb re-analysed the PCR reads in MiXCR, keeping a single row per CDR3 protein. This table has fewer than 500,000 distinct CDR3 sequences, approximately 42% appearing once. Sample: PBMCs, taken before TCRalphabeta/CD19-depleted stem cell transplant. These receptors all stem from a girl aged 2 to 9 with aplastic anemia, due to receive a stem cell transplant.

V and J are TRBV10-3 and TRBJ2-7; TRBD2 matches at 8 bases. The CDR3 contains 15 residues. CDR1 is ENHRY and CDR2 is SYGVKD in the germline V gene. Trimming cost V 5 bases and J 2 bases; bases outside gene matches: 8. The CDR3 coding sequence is TGTGCCATCAGTTTCCATAGCGGGGTGACCTACGAGCAGTACTTC. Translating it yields CAISFHSGVTYEQYF.

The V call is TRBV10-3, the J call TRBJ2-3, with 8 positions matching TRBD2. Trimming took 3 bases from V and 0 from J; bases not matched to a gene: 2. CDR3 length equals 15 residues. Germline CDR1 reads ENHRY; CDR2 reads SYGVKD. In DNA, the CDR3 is TGTGCCATCAGTGAACTAGCGGCAAGCACAGATACGCAGTATTTT. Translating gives CAISELAASTDTQYF.

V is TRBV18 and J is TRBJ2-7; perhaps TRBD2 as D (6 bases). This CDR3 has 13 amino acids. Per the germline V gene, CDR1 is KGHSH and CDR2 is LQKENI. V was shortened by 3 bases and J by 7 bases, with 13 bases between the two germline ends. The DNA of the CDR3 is TGTGCCAGCTCACCCTCGCGGGGTCGTGAGCAGTACTTC. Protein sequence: CASSPSRGREQYF.

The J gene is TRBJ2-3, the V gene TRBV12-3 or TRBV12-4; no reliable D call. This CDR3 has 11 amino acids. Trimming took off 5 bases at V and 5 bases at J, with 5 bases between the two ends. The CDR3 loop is CASSALDTQYF. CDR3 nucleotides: TGTGCCAGCAGTGCCCTAGATACGCAGTATTTT.

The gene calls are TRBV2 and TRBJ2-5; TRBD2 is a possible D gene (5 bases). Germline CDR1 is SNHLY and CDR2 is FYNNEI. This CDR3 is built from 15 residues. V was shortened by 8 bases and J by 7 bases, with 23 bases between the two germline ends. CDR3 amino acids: CASPNGLLEGGTQYF. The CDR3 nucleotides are TGTGCCAGCCCGAACGGTCTTTTGGAAGGAGGGACCCAGTACTTC.

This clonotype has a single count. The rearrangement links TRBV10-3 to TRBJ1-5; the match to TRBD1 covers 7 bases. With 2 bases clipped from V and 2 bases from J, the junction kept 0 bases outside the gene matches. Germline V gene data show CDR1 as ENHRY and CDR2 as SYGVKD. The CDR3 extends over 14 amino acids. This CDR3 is CAISEGQGNQPQHF. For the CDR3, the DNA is TGTGCCATCAGTGAGGGACAGGGCAATCAGCCCCAGCATTTT.

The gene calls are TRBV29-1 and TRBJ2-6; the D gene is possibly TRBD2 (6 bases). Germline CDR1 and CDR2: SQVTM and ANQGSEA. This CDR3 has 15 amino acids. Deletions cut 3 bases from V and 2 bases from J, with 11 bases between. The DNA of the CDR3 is TGCAGCGTTGACGGTCGCGGGGCTGGGGCCAACGTCCTGACTTTC. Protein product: CSVDGRGAGANVLTF.

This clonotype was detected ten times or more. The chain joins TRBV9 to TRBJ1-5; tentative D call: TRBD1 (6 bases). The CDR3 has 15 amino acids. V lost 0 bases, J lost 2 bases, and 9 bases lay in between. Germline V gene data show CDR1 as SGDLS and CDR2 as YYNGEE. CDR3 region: CASSVEAGGNQPQHF. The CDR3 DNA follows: TGTGCCAGCAGCGTAGAAGCAGGGGGCAATCAGCCCCAGCATTTT.

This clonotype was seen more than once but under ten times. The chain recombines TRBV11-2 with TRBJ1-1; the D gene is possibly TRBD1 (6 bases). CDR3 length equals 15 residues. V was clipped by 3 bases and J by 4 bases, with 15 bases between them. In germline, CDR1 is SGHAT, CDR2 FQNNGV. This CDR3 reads CASSFGRGGGTEAFF. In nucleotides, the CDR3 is TGTGCCAGCAGCTTTGGCAGGGGAGGCGGCACTGAAGCTTTCTTT.

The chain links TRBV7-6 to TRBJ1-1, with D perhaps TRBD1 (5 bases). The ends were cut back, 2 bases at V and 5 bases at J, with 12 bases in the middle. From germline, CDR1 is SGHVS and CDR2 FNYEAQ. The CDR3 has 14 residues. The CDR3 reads CASSLNSRVTEAFF. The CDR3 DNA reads TGTGCCAGCAGCTTAAACAGCAGGGTAACTGAAGCTTTCTTT.

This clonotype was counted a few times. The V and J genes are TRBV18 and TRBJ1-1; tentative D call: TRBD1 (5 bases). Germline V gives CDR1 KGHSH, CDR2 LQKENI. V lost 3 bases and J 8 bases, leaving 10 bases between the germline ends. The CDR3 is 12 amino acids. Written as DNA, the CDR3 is TGTGCCAGCTCACCCTACGAGGGGGAAGCTTTCTTT. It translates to CASSPYEGEAFF. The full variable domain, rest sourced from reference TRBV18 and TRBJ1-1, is NAGVMQNPRHLVRRRGQEARLRCSPMKGHSHVYWYRQLPEEGLKFMVYLQKENIIDESGMPKERFSAEFPKEGPSILRIQQVVRGDSAAYFCASSPYEGEAFFGQGTRLTVV.

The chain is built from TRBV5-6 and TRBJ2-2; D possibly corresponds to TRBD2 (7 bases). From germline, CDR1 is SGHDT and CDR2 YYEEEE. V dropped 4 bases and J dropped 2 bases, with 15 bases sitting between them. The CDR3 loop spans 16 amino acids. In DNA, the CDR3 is TGTGCCAGCAGCCCCCTCGGCGGGGGCAACACCGGGGAGCTGTTTTTT. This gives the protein CASSPLGGGNTGELFF.

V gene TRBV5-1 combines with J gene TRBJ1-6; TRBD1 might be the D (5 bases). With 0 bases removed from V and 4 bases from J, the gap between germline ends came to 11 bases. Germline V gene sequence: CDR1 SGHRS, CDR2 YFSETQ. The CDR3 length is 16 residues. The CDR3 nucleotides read TGCGCCAGCAGCTTGGCCACAGGAGAGTATAATTCACCCCTCCACTTT. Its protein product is CASSLATGEYNSPLHF.

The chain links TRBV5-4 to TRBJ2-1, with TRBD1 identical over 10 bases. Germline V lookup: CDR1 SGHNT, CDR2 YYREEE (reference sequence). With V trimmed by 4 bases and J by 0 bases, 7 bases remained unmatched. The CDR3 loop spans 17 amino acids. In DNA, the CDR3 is TGTGCCAGCAGCACGACAGGGGGCGCGGACTCCTACAATGAGCAGTTCTTC. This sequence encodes CASSTTGGADSYNEQFF.

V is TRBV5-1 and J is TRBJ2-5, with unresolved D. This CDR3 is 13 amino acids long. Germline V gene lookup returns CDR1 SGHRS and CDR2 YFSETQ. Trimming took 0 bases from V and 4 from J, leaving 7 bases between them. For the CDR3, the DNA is TGCGCCAGCAGCTTGGATTCGGTAGAGACCCAGTACTTC. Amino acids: CASSLDSVETQYF. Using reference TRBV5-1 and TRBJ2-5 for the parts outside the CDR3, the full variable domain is KAGVTQTPRYLIKTRGQQVTLSCSPISGHRSVSWYQQTPGQGLQFLFEYFSETQRNKGNFPGRFSGRQFSNSRSEMNVSTLELGDSALYLCASSLDSVETQYFGPGTRLLVL.

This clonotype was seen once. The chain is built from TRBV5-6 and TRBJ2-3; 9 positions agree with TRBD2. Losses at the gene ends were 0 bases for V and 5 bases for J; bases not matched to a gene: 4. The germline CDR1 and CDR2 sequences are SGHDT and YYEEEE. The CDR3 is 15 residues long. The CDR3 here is CASSLELAGRDTQYF. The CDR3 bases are TGTGCCAGCAGCTTGGAACTAGCGGGCCGAGATACGCAGTATTTT.

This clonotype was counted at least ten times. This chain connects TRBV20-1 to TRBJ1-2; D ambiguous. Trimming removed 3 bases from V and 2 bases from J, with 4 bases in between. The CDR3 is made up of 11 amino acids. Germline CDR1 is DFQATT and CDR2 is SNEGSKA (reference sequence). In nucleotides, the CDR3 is TGCAGTGCTAGGTCGAACTATGGCTACACCTTC. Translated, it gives CSARSNYGYTF.

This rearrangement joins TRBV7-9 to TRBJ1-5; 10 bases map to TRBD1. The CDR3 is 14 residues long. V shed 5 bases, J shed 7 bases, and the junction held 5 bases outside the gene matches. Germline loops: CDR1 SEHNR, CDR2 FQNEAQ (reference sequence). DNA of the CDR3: TGTGCCAGCAGCCCAGGGACAGGGGCCCAGCCCCAGCATTTT. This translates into CASSPGTGAQPQHF. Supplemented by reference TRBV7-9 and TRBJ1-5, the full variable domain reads DTGVSQNPRHKITKRGQNVTFRCDPISEHNRLYWYRQTLGQGPEFLTYFQNEAQLEKSRLLSDRFSAERPKGSFSTLEIQRTEQGDSAMYLCASSPGTGAQPQHFGDGTRLSIL.

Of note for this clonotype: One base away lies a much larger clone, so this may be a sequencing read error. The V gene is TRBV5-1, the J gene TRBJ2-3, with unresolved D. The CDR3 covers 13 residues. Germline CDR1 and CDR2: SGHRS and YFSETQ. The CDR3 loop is CTSSLNIPDTQYF. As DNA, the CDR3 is TGCACCAGCAGCCTGAACATCCCAGATACGCAGTATTTT.

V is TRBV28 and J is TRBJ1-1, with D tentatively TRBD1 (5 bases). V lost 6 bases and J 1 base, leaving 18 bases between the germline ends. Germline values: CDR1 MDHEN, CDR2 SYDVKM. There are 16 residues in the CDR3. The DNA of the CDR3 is TGTGCCAGCAGCACAAACCGACAGTCTCCGAACACTGAAGCTTTCTTT. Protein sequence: CASSTNRQSPNTEAFF.

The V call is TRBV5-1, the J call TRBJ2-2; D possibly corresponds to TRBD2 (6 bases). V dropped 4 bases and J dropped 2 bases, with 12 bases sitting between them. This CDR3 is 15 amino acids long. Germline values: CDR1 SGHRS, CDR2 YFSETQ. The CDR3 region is CASSAASVNTGELFF. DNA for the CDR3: TGCGCCAGCAGCGCAGCTAGCGTTAACACCGGGGAGCTGTTTTTT.